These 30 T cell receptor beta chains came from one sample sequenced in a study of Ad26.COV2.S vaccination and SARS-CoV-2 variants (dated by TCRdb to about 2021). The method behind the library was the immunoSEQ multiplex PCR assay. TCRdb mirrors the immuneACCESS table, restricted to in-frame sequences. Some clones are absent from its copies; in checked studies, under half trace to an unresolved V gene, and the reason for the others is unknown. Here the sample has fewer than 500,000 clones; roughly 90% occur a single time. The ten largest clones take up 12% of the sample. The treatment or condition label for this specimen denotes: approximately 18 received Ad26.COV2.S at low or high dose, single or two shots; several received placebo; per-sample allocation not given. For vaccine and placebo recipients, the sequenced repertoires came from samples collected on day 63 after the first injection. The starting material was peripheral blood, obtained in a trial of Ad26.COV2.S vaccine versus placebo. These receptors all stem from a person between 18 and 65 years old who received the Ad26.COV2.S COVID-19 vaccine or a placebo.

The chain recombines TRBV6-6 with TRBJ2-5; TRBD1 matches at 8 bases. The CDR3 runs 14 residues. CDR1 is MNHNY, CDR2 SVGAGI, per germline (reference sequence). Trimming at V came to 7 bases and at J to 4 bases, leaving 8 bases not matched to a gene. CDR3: CASNRPGQAETQYF. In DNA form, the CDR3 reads TGTGCCAGCAACCGACCGGGACAGGCAGAGACCCAGTACTTC.

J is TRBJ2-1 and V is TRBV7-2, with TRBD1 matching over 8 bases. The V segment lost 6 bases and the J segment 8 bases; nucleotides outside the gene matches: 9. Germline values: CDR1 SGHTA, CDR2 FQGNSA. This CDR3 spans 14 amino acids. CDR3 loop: CASSSILQGDEQFF. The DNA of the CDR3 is TGTGCCAGCAGTTCTATCCTACAGGGGGATGAGCAGTTCTTC.

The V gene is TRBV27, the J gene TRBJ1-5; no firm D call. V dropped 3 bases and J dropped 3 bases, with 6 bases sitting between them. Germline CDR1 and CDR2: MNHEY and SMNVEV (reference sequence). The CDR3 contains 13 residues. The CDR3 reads CASSLVYNQPQHF. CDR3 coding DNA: TGTGCCAGCAGTTTGGTATACAATCAGCCCCAGCATTTT.

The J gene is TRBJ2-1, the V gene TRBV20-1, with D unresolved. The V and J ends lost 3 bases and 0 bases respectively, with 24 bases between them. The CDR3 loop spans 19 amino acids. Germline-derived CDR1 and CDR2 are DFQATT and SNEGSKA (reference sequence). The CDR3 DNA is TGCAGTGCTAGTCCTATGGCGAGACCAGCCCTAAGCTCCTACAATGAGCAGTTCTTC. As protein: CSASPMARPALSSYNEQFF.

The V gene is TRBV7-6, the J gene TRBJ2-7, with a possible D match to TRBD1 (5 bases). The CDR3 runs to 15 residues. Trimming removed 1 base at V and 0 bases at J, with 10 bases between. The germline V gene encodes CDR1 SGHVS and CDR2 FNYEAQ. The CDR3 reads CASSLEQDFSYEQYF. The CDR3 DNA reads TGTGCCAGCAGCTTAGAACAGGATTTCTCCTACGAGCAGTACTTC. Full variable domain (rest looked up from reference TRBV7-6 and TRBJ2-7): GAGVSQSPRYKVTKRGQDVALRCDPISGHVSLYWYRQALGQGPEFLTYFNYEAQQDKSGLPNDRFSAERPEGSISTLTIQRTEQRDSAMYRCASSLEQDFSYEQYFGPGTRLTVT.

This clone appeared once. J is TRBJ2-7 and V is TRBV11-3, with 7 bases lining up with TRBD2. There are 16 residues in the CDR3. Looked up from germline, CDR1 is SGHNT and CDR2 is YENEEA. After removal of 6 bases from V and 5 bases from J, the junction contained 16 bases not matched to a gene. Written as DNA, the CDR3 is TGTGCCAGCAGTCCCAGGGCGGGAGATTATGCCCACGAGCAGTACTTC. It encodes CASSPRAGDYAHEQYF.

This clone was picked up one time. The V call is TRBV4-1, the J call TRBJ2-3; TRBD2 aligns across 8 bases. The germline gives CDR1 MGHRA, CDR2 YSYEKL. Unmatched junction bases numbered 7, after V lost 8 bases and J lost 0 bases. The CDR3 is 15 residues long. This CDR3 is CASSAGGSSTDTQYF. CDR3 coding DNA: TGCGCCAGCTCGGCGGGAGGATCTAGCACAGATACGCAGTATTTT.

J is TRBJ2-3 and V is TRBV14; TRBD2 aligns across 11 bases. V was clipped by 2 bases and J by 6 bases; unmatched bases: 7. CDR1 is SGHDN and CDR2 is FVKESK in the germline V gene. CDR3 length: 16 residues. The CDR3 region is CASSQIIAGGPDTQYF. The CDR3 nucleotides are TGTGCCAGCAGCCAAATCATAGCGGGAGGGCCGGATACGCAGTATTTT.

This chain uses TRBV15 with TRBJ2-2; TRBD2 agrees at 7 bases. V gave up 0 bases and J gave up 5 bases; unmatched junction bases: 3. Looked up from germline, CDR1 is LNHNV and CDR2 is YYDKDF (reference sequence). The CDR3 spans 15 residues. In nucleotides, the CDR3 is TGTGCCACCAGCAGAGAGGTGGGAGGGACCGGGGAGCTGTTTTTT. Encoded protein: CATSREVGGTGELFF.

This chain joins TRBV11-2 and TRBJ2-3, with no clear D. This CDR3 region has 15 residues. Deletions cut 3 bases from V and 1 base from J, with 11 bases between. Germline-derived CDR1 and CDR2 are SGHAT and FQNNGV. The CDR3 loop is CASSFTPEGTDTQYF. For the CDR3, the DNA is TGTGCCAGCAGCTTTACGCCTGAAGGCACAGATACGCAGTATTTT.

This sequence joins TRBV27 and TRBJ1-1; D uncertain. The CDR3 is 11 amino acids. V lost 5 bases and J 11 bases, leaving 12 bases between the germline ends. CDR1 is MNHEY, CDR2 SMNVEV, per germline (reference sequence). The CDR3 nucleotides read TGTGCCAGCAGTGCCCTGGGTTTCGCTTTCTTT. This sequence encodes CASSALGFAFF.

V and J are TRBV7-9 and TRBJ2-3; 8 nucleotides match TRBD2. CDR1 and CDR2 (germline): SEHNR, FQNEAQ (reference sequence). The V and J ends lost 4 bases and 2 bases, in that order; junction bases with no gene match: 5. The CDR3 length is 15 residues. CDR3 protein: CASSWVAGLTDTQYF. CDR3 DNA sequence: TGTGCCAGCAGCTGGGTAGCGGGACTCACAGATACGCAGTATTTT.

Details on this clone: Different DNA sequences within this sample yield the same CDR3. The DNA of the CDR3 is TGTGCCAGCAGTTACGACGGGAGCTCCTACGAGCAGTACTTC. It is translated as CASSYDGSSYEQYF. This chain uses TRBV27 with TRBJ2-7, with a weak D call TRBD2 (6 bases). The germline V and J ends were trimmed by 4 bases and 0 bases, with 10 bases remaining between them. Germline CDR1 is MNHEY and CDR2 is SMNVEV (reference sequence). The CDR3 consists of 14 residues.

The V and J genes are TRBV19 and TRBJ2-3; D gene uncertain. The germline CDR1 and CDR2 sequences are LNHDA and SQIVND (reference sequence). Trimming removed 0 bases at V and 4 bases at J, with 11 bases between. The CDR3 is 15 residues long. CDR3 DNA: TGTGCCAGTAGTATAGACATTGTAGAAGCAGATACGCAGTATTTT. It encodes CASSIDIVEADTQYF. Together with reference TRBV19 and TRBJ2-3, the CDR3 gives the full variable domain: DGGITQSPKYLFRKEGQNVTLSCEQNLNHDAMYWYRQDPGQGLRLIYYSQIVNDFQKGDIAEGYSVSREKKESFPLTVTSAQKNPTAFYLCASSIDIVEADTQYFGPGTRLTVL.

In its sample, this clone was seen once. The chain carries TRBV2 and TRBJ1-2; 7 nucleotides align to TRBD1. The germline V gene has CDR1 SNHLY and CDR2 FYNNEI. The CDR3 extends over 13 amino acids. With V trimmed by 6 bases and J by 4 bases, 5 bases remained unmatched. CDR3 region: CASRVQGTYGYTF. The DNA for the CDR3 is TGTGCCAGCAGAGTACAGGGGACCTATGGCTACACCTTC.

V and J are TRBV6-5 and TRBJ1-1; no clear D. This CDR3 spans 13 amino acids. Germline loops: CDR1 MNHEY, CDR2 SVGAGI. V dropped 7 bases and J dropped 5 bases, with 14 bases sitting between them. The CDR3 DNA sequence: TGTGCCAGCACGGCATGGGGAGGGACTGAAGCTTTCTTT. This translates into CASTAWGGTEAFF.

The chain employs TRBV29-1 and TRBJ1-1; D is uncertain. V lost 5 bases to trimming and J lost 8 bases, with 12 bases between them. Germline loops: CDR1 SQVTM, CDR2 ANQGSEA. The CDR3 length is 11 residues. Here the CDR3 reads CSVWSPAEAFF. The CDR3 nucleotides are TGCAGCGTTTGGAGCCCTGCCGAAGCTTTCTTT.

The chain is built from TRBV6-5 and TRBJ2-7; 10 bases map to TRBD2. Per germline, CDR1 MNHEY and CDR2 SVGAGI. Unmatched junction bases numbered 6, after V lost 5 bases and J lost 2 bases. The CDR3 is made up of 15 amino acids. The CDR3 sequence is CASSPYTSGAYEQYF. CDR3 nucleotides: TGTGCCAGCAGTCCGTATACTAGCGGGGCCTACGAGCAGTACTTC.

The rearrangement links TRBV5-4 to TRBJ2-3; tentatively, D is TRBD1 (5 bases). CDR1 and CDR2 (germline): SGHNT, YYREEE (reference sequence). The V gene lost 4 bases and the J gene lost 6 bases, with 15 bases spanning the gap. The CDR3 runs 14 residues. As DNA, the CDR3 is TGTGCCAGCAGCCACCCGGTGGGGCCGGATACGCAGTATTTT. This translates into CASSHPVGPDTQYF.

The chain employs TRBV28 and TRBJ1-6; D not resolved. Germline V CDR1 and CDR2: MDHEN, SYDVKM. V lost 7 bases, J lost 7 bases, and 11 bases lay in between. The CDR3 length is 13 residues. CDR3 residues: CASTQDPNSPLHF. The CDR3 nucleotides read TGTGCCAGCACCCAGGACCCAAATTCACCCCTCCACTTT.

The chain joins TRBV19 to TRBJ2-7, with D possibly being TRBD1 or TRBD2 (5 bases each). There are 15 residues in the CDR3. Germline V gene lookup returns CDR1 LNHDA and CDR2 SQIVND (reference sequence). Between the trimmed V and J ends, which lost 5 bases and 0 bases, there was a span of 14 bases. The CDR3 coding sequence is TGTGCCAGTAGTCCCAGGGCAGGGAGCTCCTACGAGCAGTACTTC. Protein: CASSPRAGSSYEQYF.

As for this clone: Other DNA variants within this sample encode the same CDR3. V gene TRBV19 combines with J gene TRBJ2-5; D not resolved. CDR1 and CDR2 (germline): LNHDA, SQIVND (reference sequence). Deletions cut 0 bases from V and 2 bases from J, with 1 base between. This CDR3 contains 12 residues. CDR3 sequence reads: CASSIDQETQYF. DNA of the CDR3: TGTGCCAGTAGTATAGATCAAGAGACCCAGTACTTC.

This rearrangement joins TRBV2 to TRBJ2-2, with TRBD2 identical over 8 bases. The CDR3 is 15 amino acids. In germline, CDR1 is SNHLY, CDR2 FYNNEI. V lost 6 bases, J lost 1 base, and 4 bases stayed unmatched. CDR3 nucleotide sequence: TGTGCCAGCAGAAAAAGCGGGGGGAACACCGGGGAGCTGTTTTTT. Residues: CASRKSGGNTGELFF.

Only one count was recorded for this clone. CDR3 residues: CAWSAQEAGELFF. DNA for the CDR3: TGTGCCTGGAGTGCCCAAGAAGCGGGAGAGCTGTTTTTT. V and J are TRBV30 and TRBJ2-2; TRBD2 agrees at 7 bases. Germline-derived CDR1 and CDR2 are GTSNPN and SVGIG (reference sequence). The CDR3 is made up of 13 amino acids. V gave up 1 base and J gave up 11 bases; unmatched junction bases: 7.

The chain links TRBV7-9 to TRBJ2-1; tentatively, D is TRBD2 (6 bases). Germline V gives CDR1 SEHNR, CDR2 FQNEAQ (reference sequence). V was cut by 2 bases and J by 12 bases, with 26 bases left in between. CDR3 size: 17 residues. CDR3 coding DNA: TGTGCCAGCAGCTTAAAGATACCCTTGGCTGGGACTGTTAGGCAGTTCTTC. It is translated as CASSLKIPLAGTVRQFF.

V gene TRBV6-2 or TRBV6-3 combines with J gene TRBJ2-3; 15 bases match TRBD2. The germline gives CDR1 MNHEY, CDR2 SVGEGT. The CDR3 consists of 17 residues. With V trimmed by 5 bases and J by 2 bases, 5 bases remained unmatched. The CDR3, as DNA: TGTGCCAGCAGTGGACTAGCGGGAGGGCTCGTCACAGATACGCAGTATTTT. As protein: CASSGLAGGLVTDTQYF.

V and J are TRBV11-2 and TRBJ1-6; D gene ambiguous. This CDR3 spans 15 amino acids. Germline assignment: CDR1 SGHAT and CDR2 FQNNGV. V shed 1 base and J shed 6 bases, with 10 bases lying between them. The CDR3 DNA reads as TGTGCCAGCAGCTTAGTACTCAGTGCTAATTCACCCCTCCACTTT. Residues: CASSLVLSANSPLHF.

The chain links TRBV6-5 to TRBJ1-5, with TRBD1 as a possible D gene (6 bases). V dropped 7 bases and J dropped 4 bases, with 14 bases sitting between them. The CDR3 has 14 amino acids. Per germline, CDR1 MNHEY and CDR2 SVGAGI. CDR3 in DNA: TGTGCCAGCAAATCCAATAGGGGGAATCAGCCCCAGCATTTT. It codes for CASKSNRGNQPQHF.

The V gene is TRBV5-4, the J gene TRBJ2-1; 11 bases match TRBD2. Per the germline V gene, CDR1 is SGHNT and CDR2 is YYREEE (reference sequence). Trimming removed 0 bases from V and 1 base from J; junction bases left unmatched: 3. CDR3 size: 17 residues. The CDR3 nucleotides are TGTGCCAGCAGCTTGGGGCTAGCGGGAGGTTCCTACAATGAGCAGTTCTTC. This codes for CASSLGLAGGSYNEQFF.

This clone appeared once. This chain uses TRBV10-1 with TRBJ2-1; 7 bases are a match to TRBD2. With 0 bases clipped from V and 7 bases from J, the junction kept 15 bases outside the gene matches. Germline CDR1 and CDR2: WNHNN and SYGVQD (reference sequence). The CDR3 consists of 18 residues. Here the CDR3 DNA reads TGCGCCAGCAGTGAGTCAACCCTAGCGGAAAGCAGTGGTAATGAGCAGTTCTTC. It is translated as CASSESTLAESSGNEQFF.